The 7 T cell receptor beta chains below come from one sample, sequenced in a study of shared clonotypes between healthy human individuals. The table came from immunoSEQ multiplex PCR; TCRdb's copy has only in-frame clones and leaves some out. Among over 1.5 million clones listed, approximately 98% were seen once. Source material: naive CD4+ T cells sorted from blood. This sample's subset: CD45RA+ positively selected. These receptors were collected from a young man in good health.

This clone appeared once. The chain employs TRBV4-3 and TRBJ2-2; possible D gene TRBD2, 7 bases. The V end was cut by 8 bases, the J end by 4 bases, with 20 bases between. The CDR3 spans 16 residues. Looked up from germline, CDR1 is LGHNA and CDR2 is YSLEER. CDR3 coding DNA: TGCGCCAGCGGACTAGATATGGTAGGGGGCACCGGGGAGCTGTTTTTT. Translated: CASGLDMVGGTGELFF.

Of note for this clone: Other DNA sequences in the sample encode the same CDR3. The rearrangement joins TRBV5-1 to TRBJ2-7; 8 bases match TRBD2. Losses at the gene ends were 0 bases for V and 3 bases for J; bases not matched to a gene: 2. The CDR3 spans 14 residues. CDR1 and CDR2 (germline): SGHRS, YFSETQ. Here the CDR3 DNA reads TGCGCCAGCAGCTTGGCCGGGACTAGCTACGAGCAGTACTTC. Residues: CASSLAGTSYEQYF.

The chain links TRBV19 to TRBJ1-2; D unclear. CDR1 and CDR2 (germline): LNHDA, SQIVND (reference sequence). CDR3 size: 11 residues. V was cut by 6 bases and J by 4 bases, with 6 bases left in between. The CDR3: CASRHGYGYTF. The CDR3 bases are TGTGCCAGTAGACACGGCTATGGCTACACCTTC.

The chain is built from TRBV5-4 and TRBJ2-7; D gene ambiguous. The germline V gene has CDR1 SGHNT and CDR2 YYREEE (reference sequence). V lost 4 bases and J lost 2, with 13 bases in between. This CDR3 comprises 14 residues. CDR3 DNA: TGTGCCAGCAGCCTTCGACCCAGAACCTACGAGCAGTACTTC. This translates into CASSLRPRTYEQYF.

The J gene is TRBJ2-1, the V gene TRBV14; D call uncertain. The CDR3 loop spans 15 amino acids. Germline V gene lookup returns CDR1 SGHDN and CDR2 FVKESK. Trimming stripped 4 bases from V and 7 bases from J, with 17 bases between. CDR3 sequence: CASSLGTTLGNEQFF. The CDR3 DNA sequence: TGTGCCAGCAGCCTAGGCACGACCCTCGGGAATGAGCAGTTCTTC.

The V and J genes are TRBV9 and TRBJ2-3, with TRBD1 matching over 7 bases. There are 16 residues in the CDR3. Germline CDR1 and CDR2: SGDLS and YYNGEE. V shed 2 bases and J 2 bases; nucleotides not matched to a gene: 8. CDR3 DNA: TGTGCCAGCAGCGTGACCACAGGGGTCCACACAGATACGCAGTATTTT. Protein product: CASSVTTGVHTDTQYF.

V gene TRBV28 combines with J gene TRBJ2-5; no definite D call. The germline CDR1 and CDR2 sequences are MDHEN and SYDVKM. The ends were cut back, 1 base at V and 1 base at J, with 4 bases in the middle. The length of the CDR3 is 13 residues. The CDR3 coding sequence is TGTGCCAGCAGTTTATATGGCCAAGAGACCCAGTACTTC. Translation gives CASSLYGQETQYF.